This record concerns one T cell receptor beta chain sequence. As yet, its antigen is unknown. Looked up from germline, CDR1 is WNHNN and CDR2 is SYGVQD (reference sequence). The CDR3 loop spans 16 amino acids. The V gene end was trimmed by 11 bases and the J gene end by 3 bases; junction bases not matched to a gene: 14. This sample is part of a study of EBV T-cell therapy then PD-1 blockade in nasopharyngeal carcinoma. Libraries were prepared by immunoSEQ multiplex PCR; TCRdb keeps only in-frame clonotypes and omits some of them. The sample holds fewer than 25,000 clones; 84% are singletons and the top ten take around 29%. The treatment: AdE1-LMPpoly-expanded autologous EBV-specific T-cell therapy followed by anti-PD-1 nivolumab.

This specimen consisted of CD8+ T cells from blood, obtained at approximately day 62 from a patient whose treatment included autologous EBV-specific T cells and nivolumab. The chain carries TRBV10-1 and TRBJ2-1; TRBD2 matches at 9 bases. This sequence was found in a man aged 40-50 years with nasopharyngeal carcinoma. The CDR3 nucleotides read TGCGCCCACTCGCCGGCGGGGGGGCTGGACTACAATGAGCAGTTCTTC. This translates into CAHSPAGGLDYNEQFF.